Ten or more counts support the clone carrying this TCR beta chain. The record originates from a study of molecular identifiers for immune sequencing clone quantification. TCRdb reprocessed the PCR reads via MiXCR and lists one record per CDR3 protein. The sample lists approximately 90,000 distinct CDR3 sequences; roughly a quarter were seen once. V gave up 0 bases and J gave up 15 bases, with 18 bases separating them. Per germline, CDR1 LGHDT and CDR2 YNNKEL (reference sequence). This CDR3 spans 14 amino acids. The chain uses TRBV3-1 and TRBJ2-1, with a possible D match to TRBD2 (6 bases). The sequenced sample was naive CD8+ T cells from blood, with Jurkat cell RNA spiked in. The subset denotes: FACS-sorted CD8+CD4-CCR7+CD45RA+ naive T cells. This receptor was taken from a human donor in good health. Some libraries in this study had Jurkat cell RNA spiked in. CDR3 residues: CASSQEGTPGLRFF. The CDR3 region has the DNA TGTGCCAGCAGCCAAGAAGGGACTCCCGGCCTCCGGTTCTTC.